This T cell receptor (beta chain) is drawn from a study of T cell responses to AZD1222 COVID-19 vaccine. As regards this clone: Its antigen is unidentified.

Germline loops: CDR1 KGHDR, CDR2 SFDVKD. V lost 0 bases to trimming and J lost 5 bases; unmatched junction nucleotides: 6. This CDR3 has 17 residues. The assay was immunoSEQ multiplex PCR, and TCRdb's table has in-frame clones only and misses some. The repertoire has 95,000 to 100,000 clones, 87% of them found once; the top ten carry 10% to 13%. Regarding the study as a whole: Just a handful of AZD1222 recipients tested seropositive at baseline. The sample set comprised mostly white British donors with more females, and clonal diversity was possibly underestimated.

The TCR comes from an adult who received the AZD1222 COVID-19 vaccine. This specimen consisted of peripheral blood, obtained 28 days after the second AZD1222 dose. The chain recombines TRBV24-1 with TRBJ1-4; 9 bases are a match to TRBD1. CDR3 protein: CATSDLISGTGNEKLFF. CDR3 coding DNA: TGTGCCACCAGTGATTTGATTAGTGGGACAGGGAATGAAAAACTGTTTTTT.